Presented here are 11 T cell receptor beta chains from one specimen sequenced in a study of T cell responses to AZD1222 COVID-19 vaccine (dated by TCRdb to about 2021). The library came from the immunoSEQ multiplex PCR assay. TCRdb's version of the immuneACCESS table is confined to in-frame rearrangements and falls short of the full clone set. An unresolved V gene accounts for under half of the shortfall where checked; the remainder is of unknown origin. In this sample the table shows 60,000 to 70,000 clones, approximately 85% of which occur a single time. Clones ranked in the top ten supply about 5.6% of the sample. The time point label on this specimen signifies: baseline before first vaccination. The source material was peripheral blood, sampled on day 0 of AZD1222 vaccination. Source of these receptors: an adult in good health.

The V call is TRBV4-2, the J call TRBJ1-4; 7 positions agree with TRBD1. Germline V gene data show CDR1 as LGHNA and CDR2 as YNFKEQ. V trimming: 4 bases; J trimming: 5 bases; junction bases outside the gene matches: 10. The length of the CDR3 is 16 residues. The CDR3 here is CASSPRRGTENEKLFF. CDR3 sequence (DNA): TGTGCCAGCAGCCCCCGTAGGGGGACAGAGAATGAAAAACTGTTTTTT.

CDR3: CASSLLSGGHTEAFF. The DNA for the CDR3 is TGTGCCAGCAGCTTGCTTTCGGGGGGCCACACTGAAGCTTTCTTT. This chain connects TRBV5-6 to TRBJ1-1; the D gene is possibly TRBD1 (6 bases). V was pared by 1 base and J by 3 bases, with 13 bases between. In germline, CDR1 is SGHDT, CDR2 YYEEEE. The CDR3 contains 15 residues.

V is TRBV9 and J is TRBJ2-7; tentatively, D is TRBD2 (5 bases). The CDR3 spans 15 residues. CDR1 SGDLS and CDR2 YYNGEE come from the germline V gene. Trimming took off 0 bases at V and 2 bases at J, with 12 bases between the two ends. In nucleotides, the CDR3 is TGTGCCAGCAGCGTAGATGGGAGCGGACCCTACGAGCAGTACTTC. This codes for CASSVDGSGPYEQYF.

This clone was counted a few times. The chain is built from TRBV6-2 or TRBV6-3 and TRBJ2-5; D gene unclear. This CDR3 has 12 residues. Germline CDR1 and CDR2: MNHEY and SVGEGT. Trimming took off 5 bases at V and 3 bases at J, with 7 bases between the two ends. The chain's CDR3 is CASSPVEETQYF. The CDR3 region has the DNA TGTGCCAGCAGTCCGGTCGAAGAGACCCAGTACTTC.

CDR3 residues: CASRGQPMAYEQYF. DNA of the CDR3: TGTGCCAGCAGAGGACAACCTATGGCCTACGAGCAGTACTTC. The chain employs TRBV2 and TRBJ2-7; weak D call: TRBD1 (5 bases). Trimming took off 6 bases at V and 2 bases at J, with 14 bases between the two ends. Germline V gene data show CDR1 as SNHLY and CDR2 as FYNNEI. The CDR3 is 14 amino acids.

In this sample, this clone turned up once. This chain links TRBV6-4 with TRBJ1-2; the D gene is possibly TRBD1 (5 bases). The V end lost 8 bases, the J end lost 5 bases, and 18 bases lay between the germline ends. In germline, CDR1 is MRHNA, CDR2 SNTAGT. The CDR3 covers 14 residues. CDR3 sequence reads: CASPRQPTPYGYTF. DNA for the CDR3: TGTGCCAGCCCCCGACAGCCTACTCCTTATGGCTACACCTTC.

This clone was seen more than once but under ten times. This chain joins TRBV13 and TRBJ1-2; weak D call: TRBD1 (5 bases). V was shortened by 0 bases and J by 4 bases, with 15 bases between the two germline ends. The CDR3 has 16 residues. Germline V gene lookup returns CDR1 PRHDT and CDR2 FYEKMQ (reference sequence). The CDR3 sequence is CASSLGLGGWSYGYTF. The DNA of the CDR3 is TGTGCCAGCAGCTTAGGCCTCGGGGGGTGGAGCTATGGCTACACCTTC.

This clone was seen just once. The V call is TRBV4-1, the J call TRBJ2-3, with 8 bases lining up with TRBD2. V lost 1 base to trimming and J lost 4 bases; unmatched junction nucleotides: 7. This CDR3 region has 16 residues. Germline assignment: CDR1 MGHRA and CDR2 YSYEKL. CDR3 sequence (DNA): TGCGCCAGCAGCCAAGTACGGGCGGGGGGCGCAGATACGCAGTATTTT. Its protein product is CASSQVRAGGADTQYF.

This sequence joins TRBV6-6 and TRBJ2-1; D unclear. Germline loops: CDR1 MNHNY, CDR2 SVGAGI (reference sequence). The CDR3 extends over 14 amino acids. V gave up 0 bases and J gave up 8 bases, with 11 bases separating them. DNA for the CDR3: TGTGCCAGCAGTTACTCGACCCCGGGCTATGAGCAGTTCTTC. Its translation is CASSYSTPGYEQFF.

The chain combines TRBV30 with TRBJ1-1, with a tentative D call TRBD1 (6 bases). Germline CDR1 reads GTSNPN; CDR2 reads SVGIG (reference sequence). With 0 bases removed from V and 0 bases from J, the gap between germline ends came to 11 bases. The CDR3 runs 15 residues. The CDR3 bases are TGTGCCTGGAGTGTTTCCGGACAGCTGAACACTGAAGCTTTCTTT. This gives the protein CAWSVSGQLNTEAFF.

This clone came up once. The gene calls are TRBV29-1 and TRBJ2-7; 10 bases are a match to TRBD2. V shed 3 bases and J 3 bases; nucleotides not matched to a gene: 2. The CDR3 covers 13 residues. Germline V gene data show CDR1 as SQVTM and CDR2 as ANQGSEA. DNA for the CDR3: TGCAGCGTTGAGCCTAGCGGGGGCTACGAGCAGTACTTC. Translated, it gives CSVEPSGGYEQYF.